These 30 T cell receptor beta chains came from one sample sequenced in a study of chemoradiotherapy in HPV16-positive cancers. Using immunoSEQ multiplex PCR, the repertoire was profiled, and TCRdb retains in-frame clones only, with some absent. Of thousands of clones detected, about 91% appear once; the ten largest clones hold around 4.2%. Source: tumor tissue, taken from a patient who underwent chemoradiotherapy. Every receptor here comes from a human donor with HPV-associated anogenital cancer.

The chain carries TRBV11-2 and TRBJ2-3, with 11 bases aligning to TRBD2. Germline V gives CDR1 SGHAT, CDR2 FQNNGV. The CDR3 consists of 18 residues. J was trimmed by 6 bases and V by 5 bases; bases with no gene match: 16. CDR3 sequence reads: CASSLPNAGLAAGDTQYF. CDR3 bases: TGTGCCAGCAGCCTCCCCAACGCGGGACTAGCGGCGGGGGATACGCAGTATTTT.

The chain links TRBV5-1 to TRBJ2-7; 9 nucleotides line up with TRBD1. The V gene end was trimmed by 4 bases and the J gene end by 3 bases; junction bases not matched to a gene: 17. CDR1 SGHRS and CDR2 YFSETQ come from the germline V gene. The CDR3 contains 18 residues. The CDR3 sequence is CASSPRLPSGTGFYEQYF. The CDR3 region has the DNA TGCGCCAGCAGCCCCAGGCTTCCCTCCGGGACAGGGTTCTACGAGCAGTACTTC. Complete variable domain (other parts from reference TRBV5-1 and TRBJ2-7): KAGVTQTPRYLIKTRGQQVTLSCSPISGHRSVSWYQQTPGQGLQFLFEYFSETQRNKGNFPGRFSGRQFSNSRSEMNVSTLELGDSALYLCASSPRLPSGTGFYEQYFGPGTRLTVT.

Concerning this clone: Other DNA variants within this sample encode the same CDR3. This sequence joins TRBV7-7 and TRBJ1-4, with TRBD1 matching over 7 bases. The CDR3 loop spans 13 amino acids. Trimming took 4 bases from V and 7 from J; bases not matched to a gene: 3. Germline-derived CDR1 and CDR2 are SSHAT and FNYEAQ (reference sequence). The CDR3: CASSSRQGEKLFF. The CDR3 region has the DNA TGTGCCAGCAGCTCAAGACAGGGTGAAAAACTGTTTTTT.

This clone was seen just once. The V gene is TRBV5-4, the J gene TRBJ2-7; D remains ambiguous. CDR3 length equals 12 residues. V dropped 3 bases and J dropped 0 bases, with 4 bases sitting between them. Looked up from germline, CDR1 is SGHNT and CDR2 is YYREEE (reference sequence). The CDR3, as DNA: TGTGCCAGCAGCTCCGGCTCCTACGAGCAGTACTTC. This codes for CASSSGSYEQYF. The variable domain in full, completed from reference TRBV5-4 and TRBJ2-7, reads ETGVTQSPTHLIKTRGQQVTLRCSSQSGHNTVSWYQQALGQGPQFIFQYYREEENGRGNFPPRFSGLQFPNYSSELNVNALELDDSALYLCASSSGSYEQYFGPGTRLTVT.

The chain employs TRBV6-5 and TRBJ1-1; D possibly corresponds to TRBD1 (5 bases). The CDR3 sequence is 13 residues long. Deletions cut 5 bases from V and 2 bases from J, with 9 bases between. The V gene's germline CDR1 is MNHEY and CDR2 SVGAGI. As DNA, the CDR3 is TGTGCCAGCAGTCGTCAGGGAAACACTGAAGCTTTCTTT. It specifies CASSRQGNTEAFF.

The chain uses TRBV7-7 and TRBJ2-5; 10 positions agree with TRBD2. From germline, CDR1 is SSHAT and CDR2 FNYEAQ (reference sequence). The CDR3 runs to 16 residues. V shed 5 bases, J shed 0 bases, and the junction held 6 bases outside the gene matches. In DNA form, the CDR3 reads TGTGCCAGCAGCCCTTATAGCGGGAGGTACCAAGAGACCCAGTACTTC. Its protein is CASSPYSGRYQETQYF.

This chain links TRBV11-2 with TRBJ1-2, with D hard to call. The CDR3 is 12 residues long. CDR1 and CDR2 from the germline V gene are SGHAT and FQNNGV. V lost 6 bases and J lost 3, with 8 bases in between. The CDR3 sequence: CASRSGYYGYTF. The CDR3, as DNA: TGTGCCAGCAGATCAGGTTACTATGGCTACACCTTC.

This chain joins TRBV5-1 and TRBJ2-3, with a possible D match to TRBD2 (6 bases). The CDR3 is 16 residues long. CDR1 and CDR2 (germline): SGHRS, YFSETQ. V dropped 0 bases and J dropped 1 base, with 12 bases sitting between them. The CDR3, as DNA: TGCGCCAGCAGCTTGGTGGTATCTAGCGGCACAGATACGCAGTATTTT. Translating gives CASSLVVSSGTDTQYF.

The V gene is TRBV20-1, the J gene TRBJ2-7, with D uncertain. The V gene's germline CDR1 is DFQATT and CDR2 SNEGSKA (reference sequence). The CDR3 runs 11 residues. Trimming removed 3 bases at V and 4 bases at J, with 7 bases between. The DNA of the CDR3 is TGCAGTGCTAGTATGGTTTACGAGCAGTACTTC. This sequence encodes CSASMVYEQYF.

The V and J genes are TRBV19 and TRBJ1-3, with D possibly being TRBD1 (5 bases). Trimming left V 5 bases short and J 3 bases short, with 17 bases between. This CDR3 spans 16 amino acids. The germline gives CDR1 LNHDA, CDR2 SQIVND (reference sequence). The CDR3 region is CASSDPRGGDGNTIYF. The CDR3 bases are TGTGCCAGTAGTGACCCTCGGGGGGGAGATGGAAACACCATATATTTT.

The chain is built from TRBV18 and TRBJ2-3, with D perhaps matching TRBD2 (5 bases). The CDR3 has 15 residues. CDR1 and CDR2 from the germline V gene are KGHSH and LQKENI. V was trimmed by 3 bases and J by 6 bases, leaving 16 bases between them. CDR3 sequence: CASSPRTASPDTQYF. CDR3 DNA sequence: TGTGCCAGCTCACCTAGGACTGCATCCCCCGATACGCAGTATTTT.

This clone was recorded only once. The rearrangement links TRBV2 to TRBJ2-7; 8 bases map to TRBD1. J gave up 2 bases and V 5 bases, and 8 bases lay outside the gene matches. The CDR3 extends over 15 amino acids. Per the germline V gene, CDR1 is SNHLY and CDR2 is FYNNEI. The CDR3 DNA is TGTGCCAGCAGTTCGAGGGACAGGCCCCCCTACGAGCAGTACTTC. It yields the protein CASSSRDRPPYEQYF.

The rearrangement links TRBV15 to TRBJ2-5, with D possibly being TRBD1 (6 bases). The length of the CDR3 is 18 residues. V was shortened by 4 bases and J by 4 bases, with 25 bases between the two germline ends. Germline V gene sequence: CDR1 LNHNV, CDR2 YYDKDF (reference sequence). Here the CDR3 reads CATSNPPLSVGGPETQYF. In DNA form, the CDR3 reads TGTGCCACCAGCAACCCACCGTTGTCTGTTGGGGGCCCAGAGACCCAGTACTTC. The complete variable domain, with remaining parts taken from reference TRBV15 and TRBJ2-5, reads DAMVIQNPRYQVTQFGKPVTLSCSQTLNHNVMYWYQQKSSQAPKLLFHYYDKDFNNEADTPDNFQSRRPNTSFCFLDIRSPGLGDTAMYLCATSNPPLSVGGPETQYFGPGTRLLVL.

The chain employs TRBV6-4 and TRBJ2-3, with 11 bases fitting TRBD2. The CDR3 totals 14 residues. Germline values: CDR1 MRHNA, CDR2 SNTAGT. With 6 bases clipped from V and 5 bases from J, the junction kept 4 bases outside the gene matches. CDR3 loop: CASSDTSGGDTQYF. CDR3 bases: TGTGCCAGCAGCGACACTAGCGGGGGAGATACGCAGTATTTT.

V and J are TRBV6-5 and TRBJ2-4; unclear D gene. The CDR3 has 13 amino acids. The germline CDR1 and CDR2 sequences are MNHEY and SVGAGI. Trimming pared 4 bases from V and 9 bases from J, leaving 13 bases between. The CDR3 loop is CASSSSQYGIQYF. Written as DNA, the CDR3 is TGTGCCAGCAGTTCCTCCCAGTACGGCATTCAGTACTTC.

This clone has only one observation. The chain couples TRBV28 to TRBJ1-4, with D perhaps TRBD1 (5 bases). V dropped 3 bases and J dropped 10 bases, with 18 bases sitting between them. Germline values: CDR1 MDHEN, CDR2 SYDVKM. This CDR3 is 15 amino acids long. The CDR3 nucleotides are TGTGCCAGCAGTTTTCATGGGGCGTCTCGTGGAAAACTGTTTTTT. This gives the protein CASSFHGASRGKLFF.

The gene calls are TRBV7-2 and TRBJ2-5, with TRBD1 matching over 7 bases. The germline V gene encodes CDR1 SGHTA and CDR2 FQGNSA. Trimming took 4 bases from V and 3 from J; bases not matched to a gene: 5. The CDR3 totals 14 residues. Here the CDR3 reads CASSWGTAKETQYF. Written as DNA, the CDR3 is TGTGCCAGCAGCTGGGGGACAGCGAAAGAGACCCAGTACTTC. The variable domain in full, completed from reference TRBV7-2 and TRBJ2-5, reads GAGVSQSPSNKVTEKGKDVELRCDPISGHTALYWYRQSLGQGLEFLIYFQGNSAPDKSGLPSDRFSAERTGGSVSTLTIQRTQQEDSAVYLCASSWGTAKETQYFGPGTRLLVL.

The V call is TRBV5-1, the J call TRBJ2-2; a possible D gene is TRBD2 (5 bases). This CDR3 contains 15 residues. Trimming took off 0 bases at V and 1 base at J, with 7 bases between the two ends. The germline V gene has CDR1 SGHRS and CDR2 YFSETQ. This CDR3 is CASSLGRGNTGELFF. The CDR3 DNA sequence: TGCGCCAGCAGCTTGGGCCGGGGGAACACCGGGGAGCTGTTTTTT.

This chain connects TRBV14 to TRBJ2-5; TRBD1 matches 7 bases. J gave up 7 bases and V 6 bases, and 14 bases lay outside the gene matches. The length of the CDR3 is 15 residues. Per the germline V gene, CDR1 is SGHDN and CDR2 is FVKESK. The CDR3 loop is CASSQHRGARGTQYF. CDR3 bases: TGTGCCAGCAGTCAACACAGGGGCGCACGGGGGACCCAGTACTTC.

The chain uses TRBV10-3 and TRBJ2-7, with 9 positions matching TRBD1. Germline V gene data show CDR1 as ENHRY and CDR2 as SYGVKD. The CDR3 is 13 amino acids. V lost 5 bases and J lost 5; bases outside the gene matches: 4. CDR3 region: CAISRDRVNEQYF. The CDR3 DNA sequence: TGTGCCATCAGTCGGGACAGGGTGAACGAGCAGTACTTC.

This clone came up once. The J gene is TRBJ2-2, the V gene TRBV21-1; the DNA was not used to check the table's D call, TRBD2. TRBV21-1 is a pseudogene locus. The CDR3 is 16 amino acids. CDR3: CASREGLAGDTGELFF. Here the CDR3 DNA reads TGTGCCAGCAGGGAGGGACTAGCGGGAGACACCGGGGAGCTGTTTTTT.

This chain connects TRBV9 to TRBJ1-2, with D hard to call. The V gene lost 0 bases and the J gene lost 0 bases, with 9 bases spanning the gap. This CDR3 is 15 amino acids long. Per germline, CDR1 SGDLS and CDR2 YYNGEE. The CDR3 reads CASSVGAAPNYGYTF. Here the CDR3 DNA reads TGTGCCAGCAGCGTAGGGGCAGCTCCTAACTATGGCTACACCTTC.

The V and J genes are TRBV30 and TRBJ2-3; D is possibly TRBD1 or TRBD2 (5 bases each). V was cut by 2 bases and J by 4 bases, with 16 bases left in between. The CDR3 length is 15 residues. Germline CDR1 reads GTSNPN; CDR2 reads SVGIG (reference sequence). For the CDR3, the DNA is TGTGCCTGGAGTCTCGGGGCTTCTGGTGCAGATACGCAGTATTTT. It codes for CAWSLGASGADTQYF.

The V gene is TRBV10-1, the J gene TRBJ2-6; D might be TRBD1 (5 bases). The CDR3 runs 17 residues. In germline, CDR1 is WNHNN, CDR2 SYGVQD (reference sequence). Deletions cut 3 bases from V and 0 bases from J, with 12 bases between. CDR3 residues: CASSDLTADSGANVLTF. The DNA of the CDR3 is TGCGCCAGCAGTGACCTGACAGCTGACTCTGGGGCCAACGTCCTGACTTTC.

The gene calls are TRBV7-2 and TRBJ1-5; the match to TRBD1 covers 7 bases. Per germline, CDR1 SGHTA and CDR2 FQGNSA. V was clipped by 5 bases and J by 0 bases; unmatched bases: 7. The CDR3 consists of 16 residues. The CDR3 DNA reads TGTGCCAGCAGCACCGGGACAGTATATAGCAATCAGCCCCAGCATTTT. It translates to CASSTGTVYSNQPQHF.

The chain is built from TRBV7-2 and TRBJ2-7; D gene uncertain. The CDR3 totals 15 residues. Germline CDR1 and CDR2: SGHTA and FQGNSA. The V and J ends lost 1 base and 2 bases respectively, with 12 bases between them. DNA for the CDR3: TGTGCCAGCAGCTTAGGAGTTGGCGAGGCCTACGAGCAGTACTTC. Translating gives CASSLGVGEAYEQYF. Full variable domain (rest looked up from reference TRBV7-2 and TRBJ2-7): GAGVSQSPSNKVTEKGKDVELRCDPISGHTALYWYRQSLGQGLEFLIYFQGNSAPDKSGLPSDRFSAERTGGSVSTLTIQRTQQEDSAVYLCASSLGVGEAYEQYFGPGTRLTVT.

In its sample, this clone was seen once. V usage is TRBV7-3 and J usage is TRBJ2-1, with TRBD1 matching 7 bases. This CDR3 spans 12 amino acids. Trimming at V came to 0 bases and at J to 15 bases, leaving 5 bases not matched to a gene. Germline assignment: CDR1 SGHTA and CDR2 FQGTGA. The CDR3 is CASSLTGQTAFF. The CDR3 DNA reads as TGTGCCAGCAGCTTAACGGGACAGACGGCGTTCTTC. The entire variable domain, with the rest obtained from reference TRBV7-3 and TRBJ2-1, is as follows: GAGVSQTPSNKVTEKGKYVELRCDPISGHTALYWYRQSLGQGPEFLIYFQGTGAADDSGLPNDRFFAVRPEGSVSTLKIQRTERGDSAVYLCASSLTGQTAFFGPGTRLTVL.

The V and J genes are TRBV27 and TRBJ1-4, with 7 bases lining up with TRBD1. Germline CDR1 reads MNHEY; CDR2 reads SMNVEV (reference sequence). CDR3 size: 15 residues. Unmatched junction bases numbered 7, after V lost 6 bases and J lost 3 bases. The CDR3 reads CASSSMGTANEKLFF. DNA for the CDR3: TGTGCCAGCAGCAGCATGGGGACAGCTAATGAAAAACTGTTTTTT.

This rearrangement joins TRBV5-1 to TRBJ1-4; D call uncertain. Trimming removed 2 bases at V and 5 bases at J, with 10 bases between. The CDR3 length is 14 residues. Per the germline V gene, CDR1 is SGHRS and CDR2 is YFSETQ. In DNA form, the CDR3 reads TGCGCCAGCAGCTTCGAGGGAAGAAATGAAAAACTGTTTTTT. This codes for CASSFEGRNEKLFF.

V usage is TRBV4-1 and J usage is TRBJ2-5; 8 nucleotides match TRBD2. The germline V gene has CDR1 MGHRA and CDR2 YSYEKL. The J segment lost 7 bases and the V segment lost 3 bases, leaving 10 bases of the junction unmatched. This CDR3 contains 15 residues. In nucleotides, the CDR3 is TGCGCCAGCAGCCACTACGGGGGGGCCTCGGGGACCCAGTACTTC. This translates into CASSHYGGASGTQYF.